The clone carrying this TCR beta chain occurred a few times. The data are from a study of T cells after yellow fever vaccination. From the 5' RACE reads, TCRdb called clonotypes with MiXCR, one entry per CDR3 protein. The sample has hundreds of thousands of distinct CDR3 sequences; 21% are singletons. The CDR3 loop spans 16 amino acids. V lost 5 bases to trimming and J lost 7 bases; unmatched junction nucleotides: 11. Germline V CDR1 and CDR2: DFQATT, SNEGSKA (reference sequence). This TCR was recovered from a man between 18 and 35 years old who received the YFV17D yellow fever vaccine. The sequencing here drew on PBMCs, taken less than 25 days after the first yellow fever vaccination. The gene calls are TRBV20-1 and TRBJ2-1; TRBD2 aligns across 13 bases. The chain's CDR3 is CSAFRGLAGVKNEQFF. Here the CDR3 DNA reads TGCAGTGCTTTCCGAGGACTAGCGGGGGTAAAGAATGAGCAGTTCTTC.